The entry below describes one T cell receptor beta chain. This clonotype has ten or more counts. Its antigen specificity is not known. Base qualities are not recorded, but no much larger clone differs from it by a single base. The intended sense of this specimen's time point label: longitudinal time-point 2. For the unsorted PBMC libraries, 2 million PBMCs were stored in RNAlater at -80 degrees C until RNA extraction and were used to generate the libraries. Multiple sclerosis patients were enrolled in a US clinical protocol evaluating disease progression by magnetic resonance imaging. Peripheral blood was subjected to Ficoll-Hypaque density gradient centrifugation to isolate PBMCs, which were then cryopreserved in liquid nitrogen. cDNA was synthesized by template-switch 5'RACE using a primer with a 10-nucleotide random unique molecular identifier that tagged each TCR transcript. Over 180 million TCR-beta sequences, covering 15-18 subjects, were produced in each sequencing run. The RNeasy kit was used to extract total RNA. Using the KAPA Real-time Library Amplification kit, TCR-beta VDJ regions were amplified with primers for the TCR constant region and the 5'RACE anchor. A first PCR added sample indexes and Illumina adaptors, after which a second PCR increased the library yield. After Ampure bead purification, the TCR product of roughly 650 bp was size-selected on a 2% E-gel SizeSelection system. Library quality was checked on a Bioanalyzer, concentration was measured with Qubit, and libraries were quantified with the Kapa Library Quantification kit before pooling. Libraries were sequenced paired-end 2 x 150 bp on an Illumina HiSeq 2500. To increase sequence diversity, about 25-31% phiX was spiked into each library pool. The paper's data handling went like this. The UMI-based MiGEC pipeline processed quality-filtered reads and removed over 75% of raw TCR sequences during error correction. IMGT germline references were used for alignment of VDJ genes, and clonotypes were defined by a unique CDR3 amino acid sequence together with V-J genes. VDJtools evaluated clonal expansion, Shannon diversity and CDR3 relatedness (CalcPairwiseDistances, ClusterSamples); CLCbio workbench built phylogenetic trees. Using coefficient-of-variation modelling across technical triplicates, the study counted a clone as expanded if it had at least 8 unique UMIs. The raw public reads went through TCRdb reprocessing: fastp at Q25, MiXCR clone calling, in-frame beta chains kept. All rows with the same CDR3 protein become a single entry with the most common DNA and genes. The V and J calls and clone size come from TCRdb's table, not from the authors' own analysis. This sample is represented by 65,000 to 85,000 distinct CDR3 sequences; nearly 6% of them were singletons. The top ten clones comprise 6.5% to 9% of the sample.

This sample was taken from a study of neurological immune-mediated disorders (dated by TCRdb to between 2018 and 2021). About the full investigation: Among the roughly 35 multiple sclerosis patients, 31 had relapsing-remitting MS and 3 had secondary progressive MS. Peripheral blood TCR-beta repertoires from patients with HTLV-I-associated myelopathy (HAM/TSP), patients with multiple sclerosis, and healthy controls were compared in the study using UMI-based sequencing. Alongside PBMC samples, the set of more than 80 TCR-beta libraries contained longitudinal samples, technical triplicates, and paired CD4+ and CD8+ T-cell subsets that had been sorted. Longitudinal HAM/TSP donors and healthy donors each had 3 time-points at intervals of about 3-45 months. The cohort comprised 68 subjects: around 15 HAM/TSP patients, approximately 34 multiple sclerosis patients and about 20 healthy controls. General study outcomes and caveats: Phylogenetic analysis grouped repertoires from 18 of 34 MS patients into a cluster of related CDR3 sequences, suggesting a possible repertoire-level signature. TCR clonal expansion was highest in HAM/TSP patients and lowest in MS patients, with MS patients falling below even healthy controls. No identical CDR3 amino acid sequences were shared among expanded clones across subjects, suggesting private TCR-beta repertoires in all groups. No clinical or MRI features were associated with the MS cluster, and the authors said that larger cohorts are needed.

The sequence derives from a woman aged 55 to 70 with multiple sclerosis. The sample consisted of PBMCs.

The CDR3 region reads CASSDAGVLYEQYF. The nucleotide sequence reads as follows: TGCGCCAGCAGTGATGCAGGGGTATTATACGAGCAGTACTTC. The rearrangement combines TRBV10-1 with TRBJ2-7; possibly the D gene is TRBD1, per 6 matching bases. From a lookup of the germline V gene (reference sequence), CDR1 and CDR2 are WNHNN and SYGVQD. The CDR3, from cysteine to phenylalanine, totals 14 residues. The kept DNA is CDR3 alone, 42 bases in frame from the first base. Trimming removed 3 bases from V and 4 bases from J, leaving 13 bases between the germline ends.